What follows describes a single T cell receptor (beta chain). This sample was taken from a study of blood T cell repertoires in COVID-19. The wider study: The United States, Italy and Spain were the sources of the acute and convalescent COVID-19 samples.

Trimming cost V 5 bases and J 0 bases, with 17 bases left between them. CDR3 length equals 17 residues. Germline V CDR1 and CDR2: MNHNY, SVGAGI (reference sequence). Original data processing: Amplification of reference gene primers provided the estimated nucleated cell counts. Method: immunoSEQ multiplex PCR; TCRdb's copy keeps in-frame clones and lacks some. That table is the source of V, J and clone size, and D and trimming were worked out from the DNA. Of some 210,000 clones listed, approximately 81% are singletons. The chain recombines TRBV6-6 with TRBJ1-5; no firm D call. The sequence was obtained from a human donor in a cohort sampled during active COVID-19. The sequenced material came from peripheral blood. The CDR3 loop reads CASSLLAPRYSNQPQHF. The CDR3 DNA is TGTGCCAGCAGTCTCCTTGCCCCGCGTTATAGCAATCAGCCCCAGCATTTT.